This TCR beta chain was recovered during a study of T-cell reconstitution after alpha-beta-depleted transplantation in children. During its preparation, the TCRbeta library received unique molecular identifiers. MiXCR, run by TCRdb on the PCR reads, gives a single entry per CDR3 protein. Here the sample spans some 200,000 distinct CDR3 sequences, roughly 15% being singletons. The sample holds many counts of this clonotype. This TCR derives from a human donor who donated a stem cell graft to a child with acute lymphoblastic leukemia. This specimen consisted of PBMCs from the stem cell graft donor, obtained from the stem cell graft.

The CDR3 nucleotides are TGCGCCAGCAGCTTTGGCTCCGACACGAACACTGAAGCTTTCTTT. It yields the protein CASSFGSDTNTEAFF. The J gene is TRBJ1-1, the V gene TRBV5-1; D gene unclear. This CDR3 comprises 15 residues. Germline CDR1 is SGHRS and CDR2 is YFSETQ. The V end lost 2 bases, the J end lost 1 base, and 12 bases lay between the germline ends.